The source of this TCR beta chain is a study of cytomegalovirus exposure and HLA in healthy donors. With 60 Vbeta and 13 Jbeta primers, the PCR was carried out. Measured with immunoSEQ multiplex PCR; TCRdb has only the in-frame clones, and not every one. Here the sample spans 60,000 to 65,000 clones, more than 60% being singletons. Germline V gene lookup returns CDR1 WSHSY and CDR2 SAAADI. CDR3 size: 14 residues. The trim removed 3 bases at V and 4 bases at J, leaving 3 bases unmatched. Regarding the study as a whole: Sequencing likely generated an artifact that appeared as a cluster of highly shared sequence variants. By a later analysis, the bulk of CMV-associated TCR beta chains appeared HLA-restricted. Earlier analysis yielded a pattern in which most TCR beta V segments were productive about 90% or about 30% of the time. Donors belonging to an Asian-associated ancestry cluster reportedly showed fewer N-insertions in productive TCRs than the roughly 700-donor mean, according to what a later analysis found.

To note about this clone: Its antigen is undetermined.

This chain links TRBV10-2 with TRBJ2-3; 8 nucleotides match TRBD1. The sequenced sample was PBMCs. The source is a woman aged 40 to 55 in good health and CMV-seropositive. In DNA form, the CDR3 reads TGCGCCAGCAGTGACGGCAGGGGGCCAGATACGCAGTATTTT. It encodes CASSDGRGPDTQYF.